The sequence of this TCR beta chain was determined in a study of human T cells and chemical hapten exposure. TCRdb redid the calling of the RACE reads with MiXCR, one entry per CDR3 protein. The repertoire holds 110,000 or so distinct CDR3 sequences, with about a tenth as singletons. The sample's time point: patch test 2, 6 weeks after DPC sensitization. Treatment here: therapeutic diphenylcyclopropenone sensitization with weekly scalp DPC. The starting material, unfractionated whole blood, was used for total RNA extraction. Concerning this clonotype itself: This may be a read error, as it is one base from a much larger clone.

The source is a middle-aged woman with alopecia areata. Some clones in this sample may be carry-over from other donors' samples. The material sequenced was whole blood, taken in connection with sensitization to the hapten diphenylcyclopropenone (DPC).

CDR3 loop: CSVVLQPDYGYNF. The CDR3 coding sequence is TGCAGCGTGGTTCTACAGCCAGACTATGGCTACAACTTC. The rearrangement uses TRBV29-1 and TRBJ1-2, with D hard to call. The CDR3 length is 13 residues. Germline V gene sequence: CDR1 SQVTM, CDR2 ANQGSEA.